Given below is one T cell receptor beta chain in context. Its antigen is unknown. Sequenced by immunoSEQ multiplex PCR; TCRdb stores in-frame clones only, minus some. The table includes more than 100,000 clones, roughly nine tenths detected once. The sample comes from a study of T cell responses to AZD1222 COVID-19 vaccine. This CDR3 comprises 14 residues. CDR1 is SNHLY, CDR2 FYNNEI, per germline. Unmatched junction bases numbered 7, after V lost 5 bases and J lost 4 bases. Points from the study as a whole: Unmutated regions of variants are reportedly targeted by nearly half of spike-specific TCRs. Spike-specific TCR repertoires showed rising breadth and depth after two AZD1222 doses.

The specimen was peripheral blood, collected on day 0 of AZD1222 vaccination. The chain combines TRBV2 with TRBJ2-7, with TRBD2 identical over 8 bases. This sequence was found in an adult in good health. This CDR3 is CASSPYGRGYEQYF. The DNA of the CDR3 is TGTGCCAGCAGTCCCTACGGGAGGGGATACGAGCAGTACTTC.